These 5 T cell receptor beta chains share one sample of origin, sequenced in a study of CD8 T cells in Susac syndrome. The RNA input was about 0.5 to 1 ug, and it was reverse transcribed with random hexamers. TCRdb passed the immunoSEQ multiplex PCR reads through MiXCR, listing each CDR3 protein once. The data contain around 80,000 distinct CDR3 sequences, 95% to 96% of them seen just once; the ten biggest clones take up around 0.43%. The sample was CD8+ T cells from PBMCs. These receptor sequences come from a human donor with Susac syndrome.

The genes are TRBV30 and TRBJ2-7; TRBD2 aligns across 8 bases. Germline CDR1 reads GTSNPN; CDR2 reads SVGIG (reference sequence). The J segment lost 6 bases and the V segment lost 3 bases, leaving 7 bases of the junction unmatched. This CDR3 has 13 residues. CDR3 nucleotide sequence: TGTGCCTGGAGGGGCCCGGCGGGGGGCGAGCAGTACTTC. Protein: CAWRGPAGGEQYF.

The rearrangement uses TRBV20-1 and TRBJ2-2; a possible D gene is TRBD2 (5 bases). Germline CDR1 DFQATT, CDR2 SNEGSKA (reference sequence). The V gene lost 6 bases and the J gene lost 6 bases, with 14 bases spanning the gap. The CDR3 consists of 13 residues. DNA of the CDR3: TGCAGTGCCCGGCCCACTAGGGCCGGGGAGCTGTTTTTT. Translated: CSARPTRAGELFF.

The CDR3 DNA is TGCAGTGCTAGAGTACTAGCCAAAAACATTCAGTACTTC. As protein: CSARVLAKNIQYF. The chain recombines TRBV20-1 with TRBJ2-4; D is unresolved. The germline V gene has CDR1 DFQATT and CDR2 SNEGSKA (reference sequence). This CDR3 is built from 13 residues. Trimming pared 1 base from V and 0 bases from J, leaving 4 bases between.

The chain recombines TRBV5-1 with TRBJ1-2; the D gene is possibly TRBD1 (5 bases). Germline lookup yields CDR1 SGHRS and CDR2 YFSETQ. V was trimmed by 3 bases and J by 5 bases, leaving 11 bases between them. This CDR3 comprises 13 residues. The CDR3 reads CASSWGSEYGYTF. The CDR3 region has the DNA TGCGCCAGCAGCTGGGGGAGTGAATATGGCTACACCTTC.

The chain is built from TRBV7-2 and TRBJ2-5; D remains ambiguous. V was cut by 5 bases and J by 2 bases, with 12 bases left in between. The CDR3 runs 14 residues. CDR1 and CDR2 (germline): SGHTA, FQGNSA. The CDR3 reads CASSLRRLQETQYF. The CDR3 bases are TGTGCCAGCAGCCTCAGGAGATTACAAGAGACCCAGTACTTC.